The clone carrying this TCR beta chain has ten or more counts. Its antigen remains unidentified. Time point meaning: pre-sensitization, week 0. Treatment here: therapeutic diphenylcyclopropenone sensitization with weekly scalp DPC. Between the trimmed V and J ends, which lost 5 bases and 0 bases, there was a span of 14 bases. Per germline, CDR1 SGHTA and CDR2 FQGNSA. The CDR3 spans 16 residues. From the RACE reads, TCRdb called clonotypes with MiXCR, one entry per CDR3 protein. The profile covers some 300,000 distinct CDR3 sequences, with approximately 5% appearing a single time and about 8.2% taken by the ten largest. This record belongs to a study of human T cells and chemical hapten exposure. Study context: Upper-back patches of 0.01% DPC were read at 6 days. A patient group, mainly female, showed alopecia areata, totalis or universalis.

Findings and caveats of the study: Clustering by CDR3 similarity yielded significantly more large clusters from expanded TCRs than controls.

This TCR came from a woman aged 18-30 years with alopecia areata. Some clones in this sample may be carry-over from other donors' samples. The chain couples TRBV7-2 to TRBJ1-3; no clear D gene. Here the sequenced sample was whole blood, taken in connection with sensitization to the hapten diphenylcyclopropenone (DPC). The CDR3 bases are TGTGCCAGCAGCCGTGGGGTGGCCGGCTCTGGAAACACCATATATTTT. It specifies CASSRGVAGSGNTIYF.